Below, 5 T cell receptor beta chains from the same sample are listed, as sequenced in a study of long-term antiretroviral therapy in people with HIV. The libraries were made with immunoSEQ v3.0 at survey level. TCRdb's table, derived via immunoSEQ multiplex PCR, lists solely in-frame clones and lacks some. The sample lists 25,000 to 35,000 clones, about 86% occurring once. The sample here was unsorted PBMCs, taken 0.8 years after starting antiretroviral therapy. The receptor set was obtained from a woman in her thirties with HIV.

This sequence joins TRBV19 and TRBJ2-1; a weak D match, TRBD1 (5 bases). The length of the CDR3 is 16 residues. The V end was cut by 3 bases, the J end by 4 bases, with 16 bases between. Germline assignment: CDR1 LNHDA and CDR2 SQIVND (reference sequence). CDR3 nucleotides: TGTGCCAGTAGTATGGGCAGTAGGGGTTCGTACAATGAGCAGTTCTTC. This translates into CASSMGSRGSYNEQFF.

V gene TRBV7-9 combines with J gene TRBJ2-3, with TRBD2 matching over 7 bases. Germline trimming cut 6 bases from V and 2 bases from J; bases unmatched to any gene: 5. CDR1 and CDR2 from the germline V gene are SEHNR and FQNEAQ (reference sequence). This CDR3 has 14 amino acids. In DNA form, the CDR3 reads TGTGCCAGCAGTTGGGGGGGTACCACAGATACGCAGTATTTT. The encoded protein is CASSWGGTTDTQYF. Full variable domain (rest looked up from reference TRBV7-9 and TRBJ2-3): DTGVSQNPRHKITKRGQNVTFRCDPISEHNRLYWYRQTLGQGPEFLTYFQNEAQLEKSRLLSDRFSAERPKGSFSTLEIQRTEQGDSAMYLCASSWGGTTDTQYFGPGTRLTVL.

The chain carries TRBV6-5 and TRBJ2-5; D is perhaps TRBD2 (6 bases). Germline V gives CDR1 MNHEY, CDR2 SVGAGI. Trimming pared 6 bases from V and 5 bases from J, leaving 13 bases between. This CDR3 is 13 amino acids long. The DNA of the CDR3 is TGTGCCAGCAGAAGCGGGTTCGGGGAGACCCAGTACTTC. Amino acids: CASRSGFGETQYF.

In this sample, this clone turned up a few times. The V gene is TRBV18, the J gene TRBJ2-5; D tentatively fits TRBD1 or TRBD2 (6 bases each). This CDR3 is 13 amino acids long. CDR1 is KGHSH and CDR2 is LQKENI in the germline V gene. Trimming left V 4 bases short and J 5 bases short, with 11 bases between. The CDR3 region has the DNA TGTGCCAGCTCACTCCAGGGGAGGGAGACCCAGTACTTC. It translates to CASSLQGRETQYF. Drawing the rest from reference TRBV18 and TRBJ2-5, the complete variable domain is NAGVMQNPRHLVRRRGQEARLRCSPMKGHSHVYWYRQLPEEGLKFMVYLQKENIIDESGMPKERFSAEFPKEGPSILRIQQVVRGDSAAYFCASSLQGRETQYFGPGTRLLVL.

The CDR3 sequence: CASSSISLSGAGNSPLHF. In nucleotides, the CDR3 is TGTGCCAGCAGCTCTATCTCCCTCTCGGGGGCAGGGAATTCACCCCTCCACTTT. This chain connects TRBV7-2 to TRBJ1-6; D is possibly TRBD1 (6 bases). Trimming shortened V by 4 bases and J by 7 bases, and 23 bases separated the two germline ends. The CDR3 sequence is 18 residues long. Looked up from germline, CDR1 is SGHTA and CDR2 is FQGNSA. The entire variable domain, with the rest obtained from reference TRBV7-2 and TRBJ1-6, is as follows: GAGVSQSPSNKVTEKGKDVELRCDPISGHTALYWYRQSLGQGLEFLIYFQGNSAPDKSGLPSDRFSAERTGGSVSTLTIQRTQQEDSAVYLCASSSISLSGAGNSPLHFGNGTRLTVT.